Following are 27 T cell receptor beta chains from one sample sequenced in a study of blood T cell repertoires in COVID-19. Sequencing was performed with immunoSEQ multiplex PCR; in TCRdb, only in-frame clones are kept and a portion is missing. Altogether approximately 300,000 clones are present, around 86% being singletons, with the ten largest covering about 10%. The sequenced sample consisted of PBMCs or T cells enriched from blood (not recorded which). Receptors originate from a woman aged 18 to 35 who had recovered from COVID-19.

The rearrangement links TRBV6-5 to TRBJ1-1, with no clear D. V was clipped by 2 bases and J by 5 bases, with 9 bases between them. The germline V gene has CDR1 MNHEY and CDR2 SVGAGI. The CDR3 is made up of 13 amino acids. Here the CDR3 reads CASSYERVTEAFF. DNA for the CDR3: TGTGCCAGCAGTTACGAACGGGTTACTGAAGCTTTCTTT.

The chain couples TRBV7-8 to TRBJ1-4; D is undetermined. The CDR3 sequence is 12 residues long. Germline CDR1 is SGHVS and CDR2 is FQNEAQ. Deletions cut 5 bases from V and 7 bases from J, with 8 bases between. The CDR3 loop is CASSPQVEKLFF. The CDR3 DNA sequence: TGTGCCAGCAGCCCCCAGGTTGAAAAACTGTTTTTT. Supplemented by reference TRBV7-8 and TRBJ1-4, the full variable domain reads GAGVSQSPRYKVAKRGQDVALRCDPISGHVSLFWYQQALGQGPEFLTYFQNEAQLDKSGLPSDRFFAERPEGSVSTLKIQRTQQEDSAVYLCASSPQVEKLFFGSGTQLSVL.

The chain uses TRBV4-1 and TRBJ1-2; TRBD1 is a possible D gene (5 bases). The CDR3 has 15 residues. CDR1 is MGHRA, CDR2 YSYEKL, per germline. The V gene lost 3 bases and the J gene lost 7 bases, with 18 bases spanning the gap. The CDR3 sequence: CASSQGGVRVSGYTF. In nucleotides, the CDR3 is TGCGCCAGCAGCCAGGGGGGAGTTAGGGTGAGTGGCTACACCTTC.

J is TRBJ2-7 and V is TRBV18, with a tentative D call TRBD1 (6 bases). The V end lost 3 bases, the J end lost 2 bases, and 17 bases lay between the germline ends. Germline lookup yields CDR1 KGHSH and CDR2 LQKENI. The CDR3 extends over 16 amino acids. CDR3 region: CASSPRSGRGTYEQYF. CDR3 bases: TGTGCCAGCTCACCGCGTTCCGGCAGGGGAACCTACGAGCAGTACTTC.

This rearrangement joins TRBV5-1 to TRBJ2-7, with D tentatively TRBD2 (6 bases). This CDR3 region has 15 residues. Between the trimmed V and J ends, which lost 4 bases and 0 bases, there was a span of 14 bases. Looked up from germline, CDR1 is SGHRS and CDR2 is YFSETQ. In DNA, the CDR3 is TGCGCCAGCAGCACCGGGAGCAACCCCTCCTACGAGCAGTACTTC. This encodes CASSTGSNPSYEQYF. The full variable domain, completed using reference TRBV5-1 and TRBJ2-7, is KAGVTQTPRYLIKTRGQQVTLSCSPISGHRSVSWYQQTPGQGLQFLFEYFSETQRNKGNFPGRFSGRQFSNSRSEMNVSTLELGDSALYLCASSTGSNPSYEQYFGPGTRLTVT.

This CDR3 reads CASSVRDSHTDTQYF. As DNA, the CDR3 is TGTGCCAGCAGCGTCCGGGACAGTCACACAGATACGCAGTATTTT. The chain employs TRBV9 and TRBJ2-3; 7 positions match TRBD1. Trimming took 2 bases from V and 2 from J; bases not matched to a gene: 5. Germline lookup yields CDR1 SGDLS and CDR2 YYNGEE. This CDR3 spans 15 amino acids.

The V and J genes are TRBV18 and TRBJ2-7; possibly TRBD2 for D (6 bases). The CDR3 covers 13 residues. Germline-derived CDR1 and CDR2 are KGHSH and LQKENI. Trimming pared 3 bases from V and 6 bases from J, leaving 12 bases between. CDR3 DNA: TGTGCCAGCTCACCCCCACAGGAGGGCGAGCAGTACTTC. Translation gives CASSPPQEGEQYF.

V gene TRBV3-1 (or the pseudogene TRBV3-2) combines with J gene TRBJ2-7; 9 bases are a match to TRBD1. The CDR3 totals 16 residues. CDR1 is LGHDT and CDR2 is YNNKEL in the germline V gene (reference sequence). The V and J ends lost 0 bases and 4 bases, in that order; junction bases with no gene match: 7. CDR3 coding DNA: TGTGCCAGCAGCCAAGATCCGGGACAGGGATTTTACGAGCAGTACTTC. Translating gives CASSQDPGQGFYEQYF.

This clone was detected once. V and J are TRBV10-3 and TRBJ1-2; maybe TRBD1 (5 bases). Trimming stripped 0 bases from V and 0 bases from J, with 14 bases between. Germline V gives CDR1 ENHRY, CDR2 SYGVKD. This CDR3 has 17 amino acids. Written as DNA, the CDR3 is TGTGCCATCAGTGAGTCGGGACCCGGGGGGTCTAACTATGGCTACACCTTC. It specifies CAISESGPGGSNYGYTF.

The chain joins TRBV6-4 to TRBJ1-6, with a weak D call TRBD1 (6 bases). This CDR3 comprises 13 residues. The V gene lost 4 bases and the J gene lost 9 bases, with 10 bases spanning the gap. Germline lookup yields CDR1 MRHNA and CDR2 SNTAGT. CDR3 region: CASSAATGSPLHF. The CDR3 nucleotides are TGTGCCAGCAGTGCCGCGACAGGTTCACCCCTCCACTTT.

The rearrangement uses TRBV30 and TRBJ2-5, with TRBD2 identical over 7 bases. The junction had 7 bases not matched to a gene; V was cut back by 1 base and J by 5 bases. Germline CDR1 GTSNPN, CDR2 SVGIG (reference sequence). The CDR3 has 14 amino acids. The CDR3: CAWSGGRAEETQYF. For the CDR3, the DNA is TGTGCCTGGAGTGGGGGGAGGGCCGAGGAGACCCAGTACTTC. The complete variable domain, with remaining parts taken from reference TRBV30 and TRBJ2-5, reads SQTIHQWPATLVQPVGSPLSLECTVEGTSNPNLYWYRQAAGRGLQLLFYSVGIGQISSEVPQNLSASRPQDRQFILSSKKLLLSDSGFYLCAWSGGRAEETQYFGPGTRLLVL.

Points on this clone: Other DNA sequences within the sample encode an identical CDR3. The chain employs TRBV15 and TRBJ1-2; the D gene is possibly TRBD1 (6 bases). V lost 0 bases and J lost 2, with 7 bases in between. The CDR3 has 14 residues. Germline CDR1 is LNHNV and CDR2 is YYDKDF (reference sequence). CDR3 protein: CATSRDRGNYGYTF. In nucleotides, the CDR3 is TGTGCCACCAGCAGAGACAGGGGAAACTATGGCTACACCTTC. Together with reference TRBV15 and TRBJ1-2, the CDR3 gives the full variable domain: DAMVIQNPRYQVTQFGKPVTLSCSQTLNHNVMYWYQQKSSQAPKLLFHYYDKDFNNEADTPDNFQSRRPNTSFCFLDIRSPGLGDTAMYLCATSRDRGNYGYTFGSGTRLTVV.

The gene calls are TRBV10-3 and TRBJ2-2; 8 positions match TRBD2. From germline, CDR1 is ENHRY and CDR2 SYGVKD. The CDR3 spans 17 residues. Trimming cost V 2 bases and J 6 bases; bases outside gene matches: 11. This CDR3 is CAISETWGLGRPGELFF. The CDR3 coding sequence is TGTGCCATCAGTGAGACCTGGGGACTAGGTAGACCCGGGGAGCTGTTTTTT.

This clone was seen just once. CDR3 residues: CASSFRTGDPIYF. In nucleotides, the CDR3 is TGCGCCAGCAGCTTTAGGACAGGGGATCCCATATATTTT. The V call is TRBV5-1, the J call TRBJ1-3; 9 bases map to TRBD1. The V gene end was trimmed by 2 bases and the J gene end by 11 bases; junction bases not matched to a gene: 5. The CDR3 is made up of 13 amino acids. CDR1 and CDR2 (germline): SGHRS, YFSETQ.

The chain has TRBV27 and TRBJ2-7, with 8 bases matching TRBD1. Germline values: CDR1 MNHEY, CDR2 SMNVEV (reference sequence). V lost 7 bases to trimming and J lost 5 bases; unmatched junction nucleotides: 10. CDR3 size: 14 residues. CDR3 nucleotides: TGTGCCAGCACTTCAGGGGGCCCAGGGAACGAGCAGTACTTC. Translated, it gives CASTSGGPGNEQYF.

This chain links TRBV19 with TRBJ1-5; 11 bases agree with TRBD1. The CDR3 loop spans 18 amino acids. The germline V gene has CDR1 LNHDA and CDR2 SQIVND (reference sequence). Trimming took 3 bases from V and 2 from J; bases not matched to a gene: 9. CDR3 in amino acids: CASSIFGTGGLGNQPQHF. CDR3 sequence (DNA): TGTGCCAGTAGTATTTTTGGGACAGGGGGATTAGGCAATCAGCCCCAGCATTTT.

The J gene is TRBJ2-1, the V gene TRBV30; 10 positions agree with TRBD2. The CDR3 runs to 14 residues. Losses at the gene ends were 1 base for V and 9 bases for J; bases not matched to a gene: 6. Germline assignment: CDR1 GTSNPN and CDR2 SVGIG (reference sequence). The CDR3 region is CAWSASGRTGEQFF. In DNA form, the CDR3 reads TGTGCCTGGAGTGCTAGCGGGAGAACCGGTGAGCAGTTCTTC.

V is TRBV28 and J is TRBJ1-1, with D possibly being TRBD1 (6 bases). The V gene lost 10 bases and the J gene lost 0 bases, with 12 bases spanning the gap. This CDR3 comprises 13 residues. Germline-derived CDR1 and CDR2 are MDHEN and SYDVKM. In DNA form, the CDR3 reads TGTGCCACCAGGGGCAACATGAACACTGAAGCTTTCTTT. Residues: CATRGNMNTEAFF.

Remarks on this clone: Other DNA sequences in this sample translate to the same CDR3. The chain employs TRBV27 and TRBJ1-5; maybe TRBD1 (6 bases). The length of the CDR3 is 14 residues. Trimming removed 6 bases from V and 0 bases from J, with 9 bases in between. The V gene's germline CDR1 is MNHEY and CDR2 SMNVEV (reference sequence). The CDR3 reads CASSLQGSNQPQHF. In DNA, the CDR3 is TGTGCCAGCAGCCTACAGGGTAGCAATCAGCCCCAGCATTTT.

The chain combines TRBV19 with TRBJ1-6; 8 positions agree with TRBD1. CDR3 size: 17 residues. Trimming cost V 4 bases and J 12 bases; bases outside gene matches: 17. The germline gives CDR1 LNHDA, CDR2 SQIVND (reference sequence). The CDR3 loop is CASSTYSGTGRRVPLHF. The DNA of the CDR3 is TGTGCCAGTAGTACCTATTCCGGGACAGGACGTCGGGTACCCCTCCACTTT. The full variable domain, its missing parts supplied by reference TRBV19 and TRBJ1-6, is DGGITQSPKYLFRKEGQNVTLSCEQNLNHDAMYWYRQDPGQGLRLIYYSQIVNDFQKGDIAEGYSVSREKKESFPLTVTSAQKNPTAFYLCASSTYSGTGRRVPLHFGNGTRLTVT.

The V gene is TRBV3-1 (or the pseudogene TRBV3-2), the J gene TRBJ1-3; D is unclear. The V end lost 5 bases, the J end lost 0 bases, and 14 bases lay between the germline ends. The CDR3 totals 16 residues. The germline V gene encodes CDR1 LGHDT and CDR2 YNNKEL (reference sequence). CDR3 DNA: TGTGCCAGCAGCACCTATCCCGGTCTCTCTGGAAACACCATATATTTT. Translation gives CASSTYPGLSGNTIYF.

The chain uses TRBV11-2 and TRBJ2-5; the D gene is possibly TRBD1 (6 bases). V lost 2 bases and J 5 bases, leaving 18 bases between the germline ends. Per germline, CDR1 SGHAT and CDR2 FQNNGV. The CDR3 loop spans 16 amino acids. CDR3 coding DNA: TGTGCCAGCAGCTTATTTTGGGGGCCACCTGGGGAGACCCAGTACTTC. Protein product: CASSLFWGPPGETQYF.

V is TRBV5-6 and J is TRBJ1-1; D not certain. Deletions cut 2 bases from V and 0 bases from J, with 8 bases between. The CDR3 covers 14 residues. Germline CDR1 SGHDT, CDR2 YYEEEE. The CDR3 DNA sequence: TGTGCCAGCAGCTTTTCCGGGGTGAACACTGAAGCTTTCTTT. Its protein is CASSFSGVNTEAFF. The whole variable domain, remainder taken from reference TRBV5-6 and TRBJ1-1, is DAGVTQSPTHLIKTRGQQVTLRCSPKSGHDTVSWYQQALGQGPQFIFQYYEEEERQRGNFPDRFSGHQFPNYSSELNVNALLLGDSALYLCASSFSGVNTEAFFGQGTRLTVV.

The chain couples TRBV5-1 to TRBJ1-2, with 11 positions matching TRBD1. V gave up 4 bases and J gave up 4 bases; unmatched junction bases: 9. Germline V gene data show CDR1 as SGHRS and CDR2 as YFSETQ. CDR3 length: 16 residues. The CDR3 protein is CASSLPRTGGPYGYTF. The DNA for the CDR3 is TGCGCCAGCAGCCTCCCCCGGACAGGGGGCCCCTATGGCTACACCTTC.

This clone has only one observation. The rearrangement joins TRBV6-5 to TRBJ1-2; 8 bases are shared with TRBD1. CDR1 is MNHEY, CDR2 SVGAGI, per germline. There are 13 residues in the CDR3. Trimming removed 6 bases from V and 3 bases from J; junction bases left unmatched: 3. Written as DNA, the CDR3 is TGTGCCAGCAGGAACAGGGGGGACTATGGCTACACCTTC. Protein product: CASRNRGDYGYTF.

The V and J genes are TRBV6-5 and TRBJ1-4; D perhaps matches TRBD1 (5 bases). With 5 bases removed from V and 3 bases from J, the gap between germline ends came to 10 bases. Germline V CDR1 and CDR2: MNHEY, SVGAGI. This CDR3 region has 14 residues. The CDR3 bases are TGTGCCAGCAGTCAGGGAATGCCTAATGAAAAACTGTTTTTT. Translating gives CASSQGMPNEKLFF.

This chain joins TRBV6-5 and TRBJ1-3, with D unclear. V was clipped by 6 bases and J by 0 bases, with 9 bases between them. Germline lookup yields CDR1 MNHEY and CDR2 SVGAGI. This CDR3 spans 14 amino acids. This CDR3 is CASRPVASGNTIYF. DNA for the CDR3: TGTGCCAGCAGACCCGTGGCCTCTGGAAACACCATATATTTT.